These 18 T cell receptor beta chains share one sample of origin, sequenced in a study of PD-L1 blockade in urothelial cancer. The method was immunoSEQ multiplex PCR; TCRdb's version includes in-frame clones alone and lacks a portion of them. This sample carries 100,000 to 150,000 clones, roughly 80% of them seen once, and the ten largest clones take 2.5% to 3.5%. The sample's time point: pretreatment peripheral blood. The input for sequencing was PBMCs, taken around atezolizumab (anti-PD-L1) treatment. Source of these receptors: a man aged 45-60 years with urothelial cancer.

CDR3 sequence reads: CASSLEIGHGVAKNIQYF. In DNA, the CDR3 is TGCGCCAGCAGCTTGGAAATTGGGCACGGGGTAGCCAAAAACATTCAGTACTTC. V gene TRBV5-1 combines with J gene TRBJ2-4, with D maybe TRBD2 (5 bases). CDR3 length: 18 residues. Trimming took 0 bases from V and 0 from J, leaving 16 bases between them. Germline V gene sequence: CDR1 SGHRS, CDR2 YFSETQ.

The chain joins TRBV7-9 to TRBJ2-3; 7 bases agree with TRBD2. The germline gives CDR1 SEHNR, CDR2 FQNEAQ (reference sequence). J was trimmed by 4 bases and V by 5 bases; bases with no gene match: 15. The CDR3 is made up of 17 amino acids. The CDR3 loop is CASSPLIGSGKADTQYF. CDR3 bases: TGTGCCAGCAGCCCCTTGATCGGGAGCGGGAAGGCAGATACGCAGTATTTT. The variable domain in full, with the rest retrieved from reference TRBV7-9 and TRBJ2-3, is DTGVSQNPRHKITKRGQNVTFRCDPISEHNRLYWYRQTLGQGPEFLTYFQNEAQLEKSRLLSDRFSAERPKGSFSTLEIQRTEQGDSAMYLCASSPLIGSGKADTQYFGPGTRLTVL.

V gene TRBV6-1 combines with J gene TRBJ2-7; perhaps TRBD2 as D (5 bases). Germline V gene data show CDR1 as MNHNS and CDR2 as SASEGT. The V end was cut by 2 bases, the J end by 7 bases, with 12 bases between. The CDR3 runs 13 residues. CDR3 in amino acids: CASSESIAREQYF. The CDR3 coding sequence is TGTGCCAGCAGTGAATCCATAGCGCGGGAGCAGTACTTC.

This clone was recorded many times. The rearrangement uses TRBV7-9 and TRBJ2-1; D possibly corresponds to TRBD2 (5 bases). Germline CDR1 reads SEHNR; CDR2 reads FQNEAQ (reference sequence). The CDR3 extends over 15 amino acids. V shed 3 bases and J shed 6 bases, with 15 bases lying between them. This chain's CDR3 is CASSFSSRDSNEQFF. The CDR3 bases are TGTGCCAGCAGCTTTTCTAGCCGCGATTCCAATGAGCAGTTCTTC.

The chain carries TRBV5-4 and TRBJ2-7, with D possibly being TRBD1 (5 bases). The CDR3 covers 14 residues. Trimming stripped 0 bases from V and 2 bases from J, with 9 bases between. CDR1 is SGHNT, CDR2 YYREEE, per germline (reference sequence). The CDR3 bases are TGTGCCAGCAGCTTGGCCCAGGGCGCCTACGAGCAGTACTTC. Translating it yields CASSLAQGAYEQYF.

This sequence joins TRBV9 and TRBJ2-2; 10 nucleotides align to TRBD2. Germline CDR1 reads SGDLS; CDR2 reads YYNGEE. The CDR3 runs 17 residues. V shed 3 bases, J shed 5 bases, and the junction held 10 bases outside the gene matches. CDR3: CASSGLAGAANTGELFF. The CDR3 region has the DNA TGTGCCAGCAGCGGGCTAGCGGGAGCCGCTAATACCGGGGAGCTGTTTTTT.

The chain couples TRBV12-2 to TRBJ2-5; the DNA was not compared with TRBD2, the D call given in the table. TRBV12-2 is reported as a pseudogene. The length of the CDR3 is 16 residues. Written as DNA, the CDR3 is TGTGCAAGTCGCTTACGACTAGATGCGGCGGCAGAGACCCAGTACTTC. It is translated as CASRLRLDAAAETQYF.

The chain recombines TRBV19 with TRBJ2-1; 10 bases are shared with TRBD2. V shed 8 bases, J shed 10 bases, and the junction held 14 bases outside the gene matches. This CDR3 is built from 15 residues. Per the germline V gene, CDR1 is LNHDA and CDR2 is SQIVND (reference sequence). CDR3 residues: CASSSWTSGGNEQFF. The CDR3 DNA reads TGTGCCAGTTCTTCTTGGACTAGCGGAGGGAACGAGCAGTTCTTC.

This clone has just a few counts. The V and J genes are TRBV7-9 and TRBJ2-3; TRBD2 matches at 8 bases. V dropped 4 bases and J dropped 9; count of bases not matched to a gene: 6. The CDR3 loop spans 13 amino acids. Germline assignment: CDR1 SEHNR and CDR2 FQNEAQ (reference sequence). CDR3 loop: CASSSPSGPTQYF. In DNA form, the CDR3 reads TGTGCCAGCAGCTCGCCTAGCGGGCCAACGCAGTATTTT.

The chain joins TRBV2 to TRBJ1-3; 8 positions match TRBD1. V dropped 5 bases and J dropped 0; count of bases not matched to a gene: 9. Germline assignment: CDR1 SNHLY and CDR2 FYNNEI. CDR3 size: 17 residues. The CDR3 here is CASSPAGGRASGNTIYF. CDR3 DNA: TGTGCCAGCAGTCCTGCAGGGGGCCGTGCCTCTGGAAACACCATATATTTT.

This chain uses TRBV27 with TRBJ2-3; TRBD2 aligns across 11 bases. Trimming removed 3 bases from V and 8 bases from J; junction bases left unmatched: 7. The CDR3 extends over 15 amino acids. Per the germline V gene, CDR1 is MNHEY and CDR2 is SMNVEV (reference sequence). CDR3 DNA: TGTGCCAGCAGTTTCACTAGCGGGAGAGGTGGTACGCAGTATTTT. Translated, it gives CASSFTSGRGGTQYF.

The chain uses TRBV5-1 and TRBJ2-1; 7 bases map to TRBD1. Germline V gene sequence: CDR1 SGHRS, CDR2 YFSETQ. This CDR3 has 16 amino acids. The trim removed 4 bases at V and 0 bases at J, leaving 7 bases unmatched. CDR3 DNA: TGCGCCAGCAGCGAGGGACAGCGAGACTCCTACAATGAGCAGTTCTTC. Amino acid sequence: CASSEGQRDSYNEQFF.

The chain has TRBV25-1 and TRBJ2-2; D is possibly TRBD2 (6 bases). CDR1 MGHDK and CDR2 SYGVNS come from the germline V gene. With 5 bases removed from V and 2 bases from J, the gap between germline ends came to 15 bases. The CDR3 has 16 amino acids. For the CDR3, the DNA is TGTGCCAGCAGTCGACGGGGACTGGGAAACACCGGGGAGCTGTTTTTT. Residues: CASSRRGLGNTGELFF.

About this clone itself: Compared with germline, one end of the junction differs, possibly owing to a read error. The chain is built from TRBV7-7 and TRBJ2-2, with 8 bases aligning to TRBD1. Germline V gene sequence: CDR1 SSHAT, CDR2 FNYEAQ (reference sequence). The CDR3 runs to 17 residues. CDR3 amino acids: CASSLDGAGGRTGELFF. As DNA, the CDR3 is TGTGCTAGCAGCTTAGATGGGGCAGGGGGCCGGACCGGGGAGCTGTTTTTT.

Only one count was recorded for this clone. The chain couples TRBV28 to TRBJ2-1; D is unresolved. Germline-derived CDR1 and CDR2 are MDHEN and SYDVKM. V lost 4 bases and J 4 bases, leaving 2 bases between the germline ends. The CDR3 totals 11 residues. CDR3 loop: CASSSYNEQFF. The DNA for the CDR3 is TGTGCCAGCAGTTCGTACAATGAGCAGTTCTTC.

The rearrangement uses TRBV5-1 and TRBJ1-1; 8 bases map to TRBD1. The CDR3 consists of 15 residues. The trim removed 0 bases at V and 2 bases at J, leaving 3 bases unmatched. Germline V gives CDR1 SGHRS, CDR2 YFSETQ. CDR3 DNA sequence: TGCGCCAGCAGCTTGGAGCAGGGGGCAAACACTGAAGCTTTCTTT. Amino acid sequence: CASSLEQGANTEAFF.

The V and J genes are TRBV28 and TRBJ2-1; tentative D call: TRBD2 (6 bases). Germline-derived CDR1 and CDR2 are MDHEN and SYDVKM. Trimming took off 3 bases at V and 0 bases at J, with 15 bases between the two ends. The CDR3 is made up of 17 amino acids. The CDR3 nucleotides read TGTGCCAGCAGTTTGACCTCTAGCGCCAGCTCCTACAATGAGCAGTTCTTC. Its protein is CASSLTSSASSYNEQFF. The full variable domain, its missing parts supplied by reference TRBV28 and TRBJ2-1, is DVKVTQSSRYLVKRTGEKVFLECVQDMDHENMFWYRQDPGLGLRLIYFSYDVKMKEKGDIPEGYSVSREKKERFSLILESASTNQTSMYLCASSLTSSASSYNEQFFGPGTRLTVL.

This clone was seen just once. The rearrangement uses TRBV15 and TRBJ2-7, with D maybe TRBD1 (5 bases). Trimming removed 1 base from V and 3 bases from J, with 10 bases in between. Germline CDR1 and CDR2: LNHNV and YYDKDF (reference sequence). The CDR3 length is 14 residues. The CDR3 loop is CATSRVPGNYEQYF. CDR3 DNA: TGTGCCACCAGCAGAGTTCCAGGGAACTACGAGCAGTACTTC. Looking up the rest from reference TRBV15 and TRBJ2-7 gives the full variable domain: DAMVIQNPRYQVTQFGKPVTLSCSQTLNHNVMYWYQQKSSQAPKLLFHYYDKDFNNEADTPDNFQSRRPNTSFCFLDIRSPGLGDTAMYLCATSRVPGNYEQYFGPGTRLTVT.